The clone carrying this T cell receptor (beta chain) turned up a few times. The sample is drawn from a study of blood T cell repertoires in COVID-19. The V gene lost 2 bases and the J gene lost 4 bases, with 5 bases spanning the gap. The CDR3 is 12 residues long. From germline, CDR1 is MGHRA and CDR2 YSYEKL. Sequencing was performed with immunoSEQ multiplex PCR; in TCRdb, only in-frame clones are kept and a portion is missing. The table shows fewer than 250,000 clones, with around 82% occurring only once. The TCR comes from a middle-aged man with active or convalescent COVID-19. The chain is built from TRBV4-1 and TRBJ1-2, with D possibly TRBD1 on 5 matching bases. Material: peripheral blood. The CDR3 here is CASSQQGYGYTF. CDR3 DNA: TGCGCCAGCAGCCAACAGGGCTATGGCTACACCTTC.